This note documents a single T cell receptor (beta chain) sequence. Its antigen is unidentified. The data were taken from a study of vaccination effects on CD4 cells after COVID-19. Viral peptide pool expansion of antigen-specific CD4+ T cells preceded sequencing in the ViraFEST assay. The culture ran for approximately 9 days before CD4+ T cells were isolated. Having tested negative for nucleocapsid antibodies, the vaccine recipients showed no prior SARS-CoV-2 infection. The table came from immunoSEQ multiplex PCR; TCRdb's copy has only in-frame clones and leaves some out. Counted here are 60,000 to 65,000 clones, about 79% occurring once; the ten biggest clones make up 3.5% to 4.5%. Germline-derived CDR1 and CDR2 are KGHSH and LQKENI. The CDR3 is 18 residues long. Deletions cut 3 bases from V and 0 bases from J, with 15 bases between.

The input for sequencing was CD4+ T cells from PBMCs cultured with HCoV-OC43 spike peptides, taken before COVID-19 vaccination. Regarding subset: HCoV-OC43 spike overlapping peptide pool stimulation. This sequence originates from a human donor who received a COVID-19 vaccine. The rearrangement links TRBV18 to TRBJ2-6, with D unresolved. CDR3: CASSPTAPTPSGANVLTF. The CDR3 coding sequence is TGTGCCAGCTCACCTACAGCTCCAACTCCCTCTGGGGCCAACGTCCTGACTTTC.